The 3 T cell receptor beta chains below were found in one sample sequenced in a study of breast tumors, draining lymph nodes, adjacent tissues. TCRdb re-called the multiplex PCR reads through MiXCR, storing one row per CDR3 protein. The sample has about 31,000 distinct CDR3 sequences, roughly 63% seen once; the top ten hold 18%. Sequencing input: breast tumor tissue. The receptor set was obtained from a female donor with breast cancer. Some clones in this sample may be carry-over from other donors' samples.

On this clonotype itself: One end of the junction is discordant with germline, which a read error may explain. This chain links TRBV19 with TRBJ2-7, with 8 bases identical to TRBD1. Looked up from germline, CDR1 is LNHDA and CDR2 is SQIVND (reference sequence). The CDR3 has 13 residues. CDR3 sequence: CATSAGQGYEQYF. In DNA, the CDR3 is TGTGCCACTAGTGCTGGACAGGGCTACGAGCAGTACTTC.

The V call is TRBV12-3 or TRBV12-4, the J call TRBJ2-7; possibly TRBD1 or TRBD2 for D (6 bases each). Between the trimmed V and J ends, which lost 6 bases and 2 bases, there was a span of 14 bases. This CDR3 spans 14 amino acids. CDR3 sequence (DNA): TGTGCCAGCAGCTCTAGGGGGGAGACCTACGAGCAGTACTTC. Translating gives CASSSRGETYEQYF.

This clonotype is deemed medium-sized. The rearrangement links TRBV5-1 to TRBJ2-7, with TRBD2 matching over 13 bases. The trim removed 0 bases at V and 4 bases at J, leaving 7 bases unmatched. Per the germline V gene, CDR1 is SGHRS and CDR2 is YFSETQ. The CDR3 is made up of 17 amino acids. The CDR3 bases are TGCGCCAGCAGCTTGGGCTTTACTAGCGGGAGGGCTTACGAGCAGTACTTC. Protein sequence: CASSLGFTSGRAYEQYF.